The 23 T cell receptor beta chains presented below share a single source sample, sequenced in a study of blood T cells in healthy people across ages. Alongside a J-beta primer mix, a sample-barcoded 5' primer served in a second PCR lasting 7 to 11 cycles. TCRdb reprocessed the 5' RACE reads via MiXCR and lists one record per CDR3 protein. The table has more than 750,000 distinct CDR3 sequences, around 29% seen once. These records were also assigned to another study, of T cells of mothers and their children.

Sequenced sample: blood. These receptors were taken from a woman in her forties in good health.

The rearrangement uses TRBV9 and TRBJ2-1; a weak D match, TRBD2 (5 bases). The V end was cut by 1 base, the J end by 5 bases, with 16 bases between. The CDR3 runs 16 residues. Looked up from germline, CDR1 is SGDLS and CDR2 is YYNGEE. This chain's CDR3 is CASSVSGSLTHNEQFF. The CDR3 region has the DNA TGTGCCAGCAGCGTATCGGGGTCCCTGACCCACAATGAGCAGTTCTTC. Variable domain in full (rest from reference TRBV9 and TRBJ2-1): DSGVTQTPKHLITATGQRVTLRCSPRSGDLSVYWYQQSLDQGLQFLIQYYNGEERAKGNILERFSAQQFPDLHSELNLSSLELGDSALYFCASSVSGSLTHNEQFFGPGTRLTVL.

The rearrangement joins TRBV2 to TRBJ1-5, with D perhaps TRBD1 (6 bases). The germline gives CDR1 SNHLY, CDR2 FYNNEI. The CDR3 has 19 residues. V shed 6 bases and J shed 0 bases, with 24 bases lying between them. CDR3 region: CASSPVLKRTVNSNQPQHF. As DNA, the CDR3 is TGTGCCAGCAGCCCCGTATTGAAGCGGACAGTTAATAGCAATCAGCCCCAGCATTTT.

This clonotype occurred a few times. The chain links TRBV5-1 to TRBJ2-5, with 7 bases that match TRBD1. The assigned J gene may be wrong: the sequence end matches TRBJ2-7 better. This CDR3 region has 14 residues. Germline CDR1 and CDR2: SGHRS and YFSETQ. The CDR3 DNA sequence: TGCGCCAGCAGCTTTAACCGGGACAGAGGCGAGCAGTACTTC. Amino acid sequence: CASSFNRDRGEQYF.

This clonotype was counted at least ten times. The V gene is TRBV6-6, the J gene TRBJ2-5; D is unclear. V was trimmed by 2 bases and J by 2 bases, leaving 9 bases between them. There are 14 residues in the CDR3. Germline V CDR1 and CDR2: MNHNY, SVGAGI (reference sequence). The CDR3 DNA is TGTGCCAGCAGTTACCTACAAGTTCAAGAGACCCAGTACTTC. Translating gives CASSYLQVQETQYF.

This clonotype showed up just a few times. V gene TRBV5-1 combines with J gene TRBJ2-5; D is ambiguous. Trimming removed 4 bases from V and 5 bases from J, with 12 bases in between. Germline V lookup: CDR1 SGHRS, CDR2 YFSETQ. The CDR3 covers 13 residues. CDR3: CASSQQRPETQYF. In DNA form, the CDR3 reads TGCGCCAGCAGCCAACAGAGGCCGGAGACCCAGTACTTC.

The chain links TRBV12-3 or TRBV12-4 to TRBJ2-7, with D perhaps matching TRBD2 (6 bases). Trimming cost V 5 bases and J 4 bases, with 24 bases left between them. The CDR3 runs to 17 residues. CDR3 loop: CASSAGTQRVGGYEQYF. CDR3 nucleotide sequence: TGTGCCAGCAGTGCCGGGACCCAACGTGTGGGGGGATACGAGCAGTACTTC.

The V gene is TRBV18, the J gene TRBJ1-1; possibly TRBD1 for D (6 bases). The V end lost 6 bases, the J end lost 0 bases, and 17 bases lay between the germline ends. Germline V CDR1 and CDR2: KGHSH, LQKENI. The CDR3 runs to 16 residues. The CDR3 DNA sequence: TGTGCCAGCTCCCCCATAGGGGGGTTTGTGAACACTGAAGCTTTCTTT. As protein: CASSPIGGFVNTEAFF.

This clonotype was found many times. V gene TRBV7-3 combines with J gene TRBJ2-7, with D possibly being TRBD1 (8 bases). V was cut by 5 bases and J by 5 bases, with 28 bases left in between. This CDR3 comprises 18 residues. CDR1 and CDR2 (germline): SGHTA, FQGTGA. This chain's CDR3 is CASSPRSGHRGEGDEQYF. CDR3 nucleotides: TGTGCCAGCAGCCCAAGGAGCGGCCACAGGGGGGAGGGCGACGAGCAGTACTTC.

In DNA form, the CDR3 reads TGCAGTGTTCCTAGGCCCCGACAGGGGGACAATGAGCAGTACTTC. Translating it yields CSVPRPRQGDNEQYF. The chain employs TRBV20-1 and TRBJ2-4; TRBD1 matches 9 bases. V gave up 7 bases and J gave up 13 bases; unmatched junction bases: 20. Germline CDR1 reads DFQATT; CDR2 reads SNEGSKA (reference sequence). The CDR3 loop spans 15 amino acids.

Ten or more counts support this clonotype. The rearrangement links TRBV5-6 to TRBJ1-5; TRBD1 is a possible D gene (6 bases). The germline V gene encodes CDR1 SGHDT and CDR2 YYEEEE. V dropped 0 bases and J dropped 7 bases, with 17 bases sitting between them. This CDR3 contains 16 residues. CDR3 DNA: TGTGCCAGCAGCTTGGGTATGTTGGGGGCAGGACAGCCCCAGCATTTT. Protein product: CASSLGMLGAGQPQHF.

This clonotype was seen a few times. The rearrangement joins TRBV4-3 to TRBJ1-1, with D possibly TRBD1 on 6 matching bases. The length of the CDR3 is 19 residues. The V gene's germline CDR1 is LGHNA and CDR2 YSLEER. V was shortened by 0 bases and J by 0 bases, with 20 bases between the two germline ends. The CDR3 DNA reads as TGCGCCAGCAGCCAAGATATCAAAGGAGACAGGCCTATGAACACTGAAGCTTTCTTT. It codes for CASSQDIKGDRPMNTEAFF.

This clonotype was observed a handful of times. The V and J genes are TRBV7-8 and TRBJ2-7, with TRBD2 identical over 7 bases. The CDR3 length is 14 residues. V gave up 1 base and J gave up 6 bases; unmatched junction bases: 6. Germline loops: CDR1 SGHVS, CDR2 FQNEAQ. The CDR3 protein is CASSLVTSLAEQYF. CDR3 DNA: TGTGCCAGCAGCTTAGTGACTAGCCTCGCCGAGCAGTACTTC.

The J gene is TRBJ1-3, the V gene TRBV20-1; 9 bases align to TRBD1. Looked up from germline, CDR1 is DFQATT and CDR2 is SNEGSKA (reference sequence). There are 16 residues in the CDR3. The V segment lost 0 bases and the J segment 4 bases; nucleotides outside the gene matches: 7. CDR3 nucleotides: TGCAGTGCTAGAGATCAACGGACAGGGGACGGAAACACCATATATTTT. Protein sequence: CSARDQRTGDGNTIYF.

The CDR3 protein is CASSQDSSRVDEQFF. The CDR3 region has the DNA TGTGCCAGCAGCCAAGACTCTAGTCGAGTGGATGAGCAGTTCTTC. This rearrangement joins TRBV4-2 to TRBJ2-1; D is ambiguous. Trimming removed 0 bases at V and 8 bases at J, with 14 bases between. Germline V lookup: CDR1 LGHNA, CDR2 YNFKEQ. The CDR3 contains 15 residues.

This clonotype occurred many times. The chain joins TRBV7-2 to TRBJ2-7, with D unclear. This CDR3 contains 11 residues. V gave up 0 bases and J gave up 6 bases, with 3 bases separating them. The germline V gene encodes CDR1 SGHTA and CDR2 FQGNSA. CDR3: CASSLALEQYF. CDR3 nucleotide sequence: TGTGCCAGCAGCTTAGCTCTCGAGCAGTACTTC.

Of note for this clonotype: Because the CDR3 is missing its conserved closing phenylalanine or tryptophan, this is likely a read error. The chain joins TRBV12-3 or TRBV12-4 to TRBJ1-5; 9 bases match TRBD1. This CDR3 spans 14 amino acids. V lost 6 bases, J lost 4 bases, and 4 bases stayed unmatched. As DNA, the CDR3 is TGTGCCAGCAGCCCCGGGACAGGGAATCAGCCCCAGCATTGT. It encodes CASSPGTGNQPQHC.

This clonotype was picked up one time. With a much larger clone just one base away, this may be a read error. The chain has TRBV29-1 and TRBJ2-1; tentatively, D is TRBD2 (5 bases). The CDR3 has 14 residues. The germline CDR1 and CDR2 sequences are SQVTM and ANQGSEA. For the CDR3, the DNA is TGCAGTCTCCCCGAGGGCAGGTTAGGCAATGAGCAGTTCTTC. It encodes CSLPEGRLGNEQFF.

At least ten counts were recorded for this clonotype. The chain is built from TRBV29-1 and TRBJ1-2; a possible D gene is TRBD1 (6 bases). This CDR3 has 15 amino acids. Trimming stripped 2 bases from V and 7 bases from J, with 20 bases between. Germline assignment: CDR1 SQVTM and CDR2 ANQGSEA. The CDR3 coding sequence is TGCAGCGTTGAATGGCAGGGGATTCTAAGCGCTGGCTACACCTTC. Translated: CSVEWQGILSAGYTF.

This rearrangement joins TRBV20-1 to TRBJ2-1; TRBD2 matches 7 bases. Per germline, CDR1 DFQATT and CDR2 SNEGSKA (reference sequence). The CDR3 contains 15 residues. V dropped 2 bases and J dropped 2; count of bases not matched to a gene: 6. CDR3 sequence (DNA): TGCAGTGCTAGAATAGCGGGCCGCACCTACAATGAGCAGTTCTTC. This encodes CSARIAGRTYNEQFF.

This chain uses TRBV14 with TRBJ2-4; no clear D gene. CDR1 is SGHDN and CDR2 is FVKESK in the germline V gene. This CDR3 is 13 amino acids long. Trimming took off 0 bases at V and 13 bases at J, with 13 bases between the two ends. The CDR3 coding sequence is TGTGCCAGCAGCCAAGATCGGGTTGGGCAGCAGTACTTC. Translating it yields CASSQDRVGQQYF.

This clonotype was recorded many times. The chain combines TRBV18 with TRBJ2-1; D unclear. Germline CDR1 reads KGHSH; CDR2 reads LQKENI. Trimming removed 4 bases at V and 6 bases at J, with 7 bases between. This CDR3 contains 12 residues. The CDR3 coding sequence is TGTGCCAGCTCACTACCCGTCAATGAGCAGTTCTTC. Translation gives CASSLPVNEQFF.

This clonotype was found many times. The chain carries TRBV20-1 and TRBJ1-1, with D possibly TRBD1 on 6 matching bases. The ends were cut back, 4 bases at V and 5 bases at J, with 17 bases in the middle. This CDR3 region has 14 residues. Germline assignment: CDR1 DFQATT and CDR2 SNEGSKA (reference sequence). CDR3 sequence: CSATSGGLRTEAFF. Written as DNA, the CDR3 is TGCAGTGCTACCTCCGGGGGGCTGCGGACTGAAGCTTTCTTT.

The genes are TRBV5-5 and TRBJ2-1; possibly TRBD2 for D (5 bases). From germline, CDR1 is SGHKS and CDR2 YYEKEE (reference sequence). V was cut by 4 bases and J by 7 bases, with 12 bases left in between. The CDR3 is 13 amino acids. CDR3 amino acids: CASSPPSSNEQFF. For the CDR3, the DNA is TGTGCCAGCAGCCCCCCTAGCTCAAATGAGCAGTTCTTC.